This T cell receptor beta chain emerged from a study of metastatic and nonmetastatic thyroid tumors. Study background: Comparison of repertoires was carried out across blood and tumor or nodule tissue from malignant and benign thyroid patients.

Original methodology: CDR3 differences across clinicopathological groups were used to build a distant-metastasis classifier for papillary thyroid cancer. TCRdb re-called clones via MiXCR from the PCR reads. TCRdb's processing, not the authors' own work, is the source of the V and J calls. The data show 14,000 or so clones, approximately 24% seen once. The V gene's germline CDR1 is GTSNPN and CDR2 SVGIG (reference sequence). V was pared by 8 bases and J by 8 bases, with 12 bases between. The CDR3 is made up of 11 amino acids. Each patient went into thyroid surgery without having received any treatment. By share, this clone ranks as medium-sized.

This chain joins TRBV30 and TRBJ1-4; unclear D gene. The clonotype originates from a female donor with papillary thyroid cancer or a benign thyroid nodule (not recorded which). Some clones in this sample may be carry-over from other donors' samples. Material for sequencing was tumor tissue. Written as DNA, the CDR3 is TGTGCCACTAAGGGAGACGAAAAACTGTTTTTT. This gives the protein CATKGDEKLFF.